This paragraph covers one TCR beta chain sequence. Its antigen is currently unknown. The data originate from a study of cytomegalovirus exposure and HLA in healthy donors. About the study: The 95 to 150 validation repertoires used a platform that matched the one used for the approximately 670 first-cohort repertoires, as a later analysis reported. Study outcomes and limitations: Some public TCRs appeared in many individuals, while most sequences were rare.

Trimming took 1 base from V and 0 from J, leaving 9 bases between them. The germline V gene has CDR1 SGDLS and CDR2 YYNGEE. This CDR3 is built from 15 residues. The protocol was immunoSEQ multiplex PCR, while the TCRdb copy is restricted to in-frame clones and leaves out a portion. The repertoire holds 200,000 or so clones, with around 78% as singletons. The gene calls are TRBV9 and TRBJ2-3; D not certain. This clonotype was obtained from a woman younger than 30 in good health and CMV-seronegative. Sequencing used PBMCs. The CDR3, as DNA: TGTGCCAGCAGCGTACCGGGTTCTAGCACAGATACGCAGTATTTT. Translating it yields CASSVPGSSTDTQYF.